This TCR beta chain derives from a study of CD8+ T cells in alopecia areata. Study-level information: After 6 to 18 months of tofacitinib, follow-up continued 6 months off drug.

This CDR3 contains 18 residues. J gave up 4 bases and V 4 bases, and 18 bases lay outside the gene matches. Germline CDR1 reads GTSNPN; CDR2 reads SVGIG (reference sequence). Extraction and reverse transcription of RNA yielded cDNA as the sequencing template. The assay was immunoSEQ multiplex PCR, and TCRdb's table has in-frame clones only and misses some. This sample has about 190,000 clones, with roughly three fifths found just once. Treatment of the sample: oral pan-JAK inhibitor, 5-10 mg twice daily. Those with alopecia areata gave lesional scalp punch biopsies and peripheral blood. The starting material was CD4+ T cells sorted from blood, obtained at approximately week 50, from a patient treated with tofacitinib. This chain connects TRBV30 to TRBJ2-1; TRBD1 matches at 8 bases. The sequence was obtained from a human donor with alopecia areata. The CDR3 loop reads CAWTPLPGQAALYNEQFF. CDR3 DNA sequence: TGTGCCTGGACCCCCCTTCCGGGACAGGCGGCTTTATACAATGAGCAGTTCTTC.